A selection of T cell receptor beta chains follows, all from one sample in a study of human T cells and chemical hapten exposure. TCRdb re-called the RACE reads through MiXCR, storing one row per CDR3 protein. This table has tens of thousands of distinct CDR3 sequences, 7.5% to 9% appearing once. The material was whole blood, obtained in connection with sensitization to the hapten diphenylcyclopropenone (DPC). These receptors all come from a woman in her fifties or sixties with alopecia areata. Some clones in this sample may be carry-over from other donors' samples. The CDR3 runs from the conserved cysteine through the conserved F or W. D genes are given only for firm matches. Some rows have no size entry. The others give once, few or many, or a class for an expanded clone.

D gene	V gene	J gene	clone size	CDR3 DNA	CDR3 protein
.	TRBV5-1	TRBJ1-2	many	TGCGCCAGCAGCCGCGGGGCAGGGGAGGAGGGCTACACCTTC	CASSRGAGEEGYTF
.	TRBV21-1	TRBJ2-7	many	TGTGCCAGCAGCAAAGGGTGTGGCACACAAACCTACGAGCAGTACTTC	CASSKGCGTQTYEQYF
.	TRBV20-1	TRBJ2-1	.	TGCAGTGCCCAGGGGGGGGCCCGGGACACCTCCTACAATGAGCAGTTCTTC	CSAQGGARDTSYNEQFF
.	TRBV5-1	TRBJ1-2	many	TGCGCCAGCAAGGGGCCTCAAACTGTGGACTACACCTTC	CASKGPQTVDYTF
.	TRBV29-1	TRBJ1-1	many	TGCAGCGTTGAAGATCGGAGAAGTGAAGCTTTCTTT	CSVEDRRSEAFF
.	TRBV20-1	TRBJ2-1	many	TGCAGTGCTAGGCGGAGGAATGAGCAGTTCTTC	CSARRRNEQFF
TRBD2	TRBV5-1	TRBJ2-1	.	TGCGCCAGCAGCCTCGTAGCCGGGAGGGCCAGAGACAATGAGCAGTTCTTC	CASSLVAGRARDNEQFF
.	TRBV6-4	TRBJ2-3	few	TGTGCCAGCAGTGACGGGTCAGACACAGATACGCAGTATTTT	CASSDGSDTDTQYF
.	TRBV24-1	TRBJ2-3	many	TGTGCCACCAGTGATTACGGGGGGCGGGCAGATACGCAGTATTTT	CATSDYGGRADTQYF
.	TRBV28	TRBJ2-3	many	TGTGCCAGCAGTTTATTCACAGATACGCAGTATTTT	CASSLFTDTQYF
.	TRBV19	TRBJ2-1	few	TGTGCCAGTAGTATAGTAGGGGGACTCGGCCACTTC	CASSIVGGLGHF
.	TRBV7-2	TRBJ2-1	many	TGTGCCAGCAGCCTGGGGACTGGAAACAATGAGCAGTTCTTC	CASSLGTGNNEQFF
.	TRBV20-1	TRBJ1-5	many	TGCAGTGCTCAGGAGGGACAAAAAGGGCATTTT	CSAQEGQKGHF
TRBD1	TRBV20-1	TRBJ2-7	few	TGCAGTGCTAGAGATCCAGGGACAGGGCTCTACGAGCAGTACTTC	CSARDPGTGLYEQYF
TRBD1	TRBV7-6	TRBJ2-2	many	TGTGCCAGCAGCCAAAACAGGGGGGACACCGGGGAGCTGTTTTTT	CASSQNRGDTGELFF
.	TRBV7-9	TRBJ2-5	many	TGTGCCAGCAGCTTAGCTTCGGGGAGCGAGACCCAGTACTTC	CASSLASGSETQYF
.	TRBV7-2	TRBJ1-1	.	TGTGCCAGCAGCTTTGAGGGGGAGCGGAGTGAAGCTTTCTTT	CASSFEGERSEAFF
.	TRBV20-1	TRBJ2-5	many	TGCAGTGCTCAACGTGGGCGGATGGGATATCAAGAGACCCAGTACTTC	CSAQRGRMGYQETQYF
TRBD2	TRBV6-1	TRBJ2-3	many	TGTGCCAGCAGTTCTGGACTAGCGGGGGGCACAGATACGCAGTATTTT	CASSSGLAGGTDTQYF
TRBD1	TRBV29-1	TRBJ2-3	many	TGCAGCGTTGCCCGACAGGGGACGGGAGATACGCAGTATTTT	CSVARQGTGDTQYF
.	TRBV30	TRBJ1-2	.	TGTGCCTGGAGGCGGGGGGGCCCGTATGGCTACACCTTC	CAWRRGGPYGYTF
TRBD2	TRBV29-1	TRBJ2-1	many	TGCAGCGTTAGCACGGGGGAGGGAACGGTCTTC	CSVSTGEGTVF
TRBD2	TRBV2	TRBJ2-5	.	TGTGCCAGCAGTAATACTAGCGGGAGAAAAGAGACCCAGTACTTC	CASSNTSGRKETQYF
.	TRBV11-2	TRBJ1-1	few	TGTGCCAGCAGGCTCGTCGGCTTGAACACTGAAGCTTTCTTT	CASRLVGLNTEAFF
TRBD2	TRBV20-1	TRBJ2-1	.	TGCAGTGCTAGAGATCCAGCGGGAGGTAGCGATGAGCAGTTCTTC	CSARDPAGGSDEQFF
TRBD2	TRBV12-3/TRBV12-4	TRBJ2-5	many	TGTGCCAGCAGTTGGGGGACTATCCAAGAGACCCAGTACTTC	CASSWGTIQETQYF
.	TRBV19	TRBJ2-2	many	TGTGCCAGTAGTCCCTCCGCGGGTCTGTCCACCGGGGAGCTGTTTTTT	CASSPSAGLSTGELFF
.	TRBV7-6	TRBJ2-1	few	TGTGCCAGCAGCTCGGGACCCCTCGATGAGCAGTTCTTC	CASSSGPLDEQFF
.	TRBV10-3	TRBJ2-1	many	TGTGCCATCAGTGAGGGGAATGAGCAGTTATTC	CAISEGNEQLF
TRBD1	TRBV14	TRBJ2-1	few	TGTGCCAGCAGCCAAGATAACAGGGGGAGTAGGAATGAGCAGTTCTTC	CASSQDNRGSRNEQFF
TRBD1	TRBV12-3/TRBV12-4	TRBJ1-5	many	TGTGCCAGCAGTCGACAGGGGGTATCGAATCAGCCCCAGCATTTT	CASSRQGVSNQPQHF
TRBD2	TRBV4-2	TRBJ2-7	many	TGTGCCAGCAGCCAAGACCCGGGAGGGGTCTCCTACGAGCAGTACTTC	CASSQDPGGVSYEQYF
.	TRBV7-9	TRBJ2-5	.	TGTGCCAGCATCCCACCCGGATTGTGGACCCAGTACTTC	CASIPPGLWTQYF
TRBD1	TRBV29-1	TRBJ1-1	many	TGCAGCGCCGGGACAGGGGAAGCTTTCTTT	CSAGTGEAFF
.	TRBV7-2	TRBJ2-3	few	TGTGCCAGCACCCCTTATGGGGCAGATACGCAGTATTTT	CASTPYGADTQYF
.	TRBV20-1	TRBJ2-2	many	TGCAGTGCTACGCGGCGTCCGGGCGGGGAGCTGTTTTTT	CSATRRPGGELFF
.	TRBV6-5	TRBJ2-7	many	TGTGCCAGCAGGGAGGGGGCCTTCGGCGAGCAGTACTTC	CASREGAFGEQYF
.	TRBV7-8	TRBJ1-5	many	TGTGCCAGCAGCTTAGAGAGAATCAATCAGCCCCAGCATTTT	CASSLERINQPQHF
.	TRBV6-2/TRBV6-3	TRBJ2-7	many	TGTGCCAGCAGTTGGCGACAGAGGGCCTCCTTCTACGAGCAGTACTTC	CASSWRQRASFYEQYF
.	TRBV2	TRBJ2-1	many	TGTGCCAGCAGTGAGAGGTTTTACAAGGGCAATGAGCAGTTCTTC	CASSERFYKGNEQFF
.	TRBV2	TRBJ1-2	many	TGTGCCAGCAGTGAAGTCAGCTTATATGGCTACACCTTC	CASSEVSLYGYTF
.	TRBV12-3/TRBV12-4	TRBJ1-2	many	TGTGCCAGCAGGCCGTGGAGGGGCTCGAACTATGGCTACACCTTC	CASRPWRGSNYGYTF
.	TRBV28	TRBJ1-5	few	TGTGCCAGCAGTCCACATCAGCCCCAGCATTTT	CASSPHQPQHF
.	TRBV28	TRBJ2-6	many	TGTGCCAGCAGTTTAAAGCCCATCCTGGTCGCAGGCAAACTCCCTGGGGCCAACGTCCTGACTTTC	CASSLKPILVAGKLPGANVLTF
TRBD1	TRBV11-1	TRBJ2-1	.	TGTGCCAGCAGCCGAAGACAGGGCGACAATGAGCAGTTCTTC	CASSRRQGDNEQFF
.	TRBV12-3/TRBV12-4	TRBJ2-3	.	TGTGCCAGCAGTACCCGTGCGGCAGATACGCAGTATTTT	CASSTRAADTQYF
.	TRBV29-1	TRBJ2-5	.	TGCAGCGTTAAGGGCGGAGAGACCCAGTACTTC	CSVKGGETQYF
TRBD2	TRBV28	TRBJ2-1	few	TGTGCCAGCAGTCTCGGGACTAGCGGGAGTCGTGAGCAGTTCTTC	CASSLGTSGSREQFF
.	TRBV29-1	TRBJ1-2	few	TGCAGCGCGGACACTTCGGGGGTAGATGGCTACACCTTC	CSADTSGVDGYTF
.	TRBV12-3/TRBV12-4	TRBJ1-1	few	TGTGCCAGCCACATAGCCCGTTCGAACACTGAAGCTTTCTTT	CASHIARSNTEAFF
.	TRBV3-1	TRBJ2-5	many	TGTGCCAGCAGCCAAGTCCTAGGGGAGACCCAGTACTTC	CASSQVLGETQYF
.	TRBV7-6	TRBJ2-3	many	TGTGCCAGCAGCTTAAACAGAGGGAGCACAGATACGCAGTATTTT	CASSLNRGSTDTQYF
TRBD2	TRBV12-3/TRBV12-4	TRBJ2-1	few	TGTGCCAGCAGTTTGACTGGGACTAGCGGGAGGGCCCGGCGGGACAATGAGCAGTTCTTC	CASSLTGTSGRARRDNEQFF
TRBD2	TRBV29-1	TRBJ2-7	many	TGCAGCGTTGAAGGGGCTAGCGGGAGATTGGGTGAGCAGTACTTC	CSVEGASGRLGEQYF